This T cell receptor beta chain was profiled in a study of cytomegalovirus exposure and HLA in healthy donors. Findings and limits, study-wide: What a later analysis showed was that several of the most significant clusters appeared linked to common viral pathogens. Rarity held for most TCR sequences, but there were some public TCRs that occurred in many donors.

With 60 Vbeta and 13 Jbeta primers, the PCR was carried out. The table came from immunoSEQ multiplex PCR; TCRdb's copy has only in-frame clones and leaves some out. The table shows over 130,000 clones, with 80% to 85% occurring only once. Germline CDR1 SEHNR, CDR2 FQNEAQ (reference sequence). This CDR3 is 13 amino acids long. V shed 8 bases, J shed 3 bases, and the junction held 6 bases outside the gene matches. With regard to this clone: Its antigen is unknown.

The receptor comes from a female donor in good health and CMV-seronegative. The chain joins TRBV7-9 to TRBJ1-1, with 7 bases fitting TRBD1. Sequencing was performed on PBMCs. The CDR3, as DNA: TGTGCCAGCGACAGGGAGTCCCACACTGAAGCTTTCTTT. The encoded protein is CASDRESHTEAFF.